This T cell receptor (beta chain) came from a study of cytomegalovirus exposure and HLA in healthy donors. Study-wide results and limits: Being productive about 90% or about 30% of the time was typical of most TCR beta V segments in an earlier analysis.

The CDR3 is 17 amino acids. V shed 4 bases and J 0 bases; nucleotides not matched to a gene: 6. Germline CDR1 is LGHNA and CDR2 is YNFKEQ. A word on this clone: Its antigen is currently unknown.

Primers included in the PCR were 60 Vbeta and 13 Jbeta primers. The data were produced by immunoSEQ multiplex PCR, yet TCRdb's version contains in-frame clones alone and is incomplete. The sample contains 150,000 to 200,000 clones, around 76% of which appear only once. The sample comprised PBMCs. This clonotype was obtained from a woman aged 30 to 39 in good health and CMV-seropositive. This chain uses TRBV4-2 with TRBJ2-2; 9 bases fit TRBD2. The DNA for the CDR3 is TGTGCCAGCAGCCTGGCGGGCGGGGGGGCGAACACCGGGGAGCTGTTTTTT. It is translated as CASSLAGGGANTGELFF.